One sample yielded the 20 T cell receptor beta chains listed below, sequenced in a study of T cells in Graves' hyperthyroidism and ophthalmopathy. Researchers amplified the TCR beta CDR3 regions from RNA transcripts. The HTBI primer set drove a first-round RT-PCR of the TCR CDR3. Each CDR3 protein is one row after TCRdb ran MiXCR on the multiplex PCR reads. The data show fewer than 750,000 distinct CDR3 sequences, 14% seen once. The sample was blood. These receptors originate from a woman in her forties or fifties with Graves' ophthalmopathy.

This clonotype turned up a few times. A read error is possible here, since a much larger clone lies one base away. The V and J genes are TRBV7-2 and TRBJ2-7; D is uncertain. Trimming pared 1 base from V and 3 bases from J, leaving 4 bases between. CDR1 is SGHTA and CDR2 is FQGNSA in the germline V gene. The CDR3 runs to 12 residues. The CDR3, as DNA: TGTGCCAGCAGCTTAGACCACTACGAGCAGTACTTC. Its protein is CASSLDHYEQYF.

The chain recombines TRBV19 with TRBJ2-7, with TRBD1 as a possible D gene (6 bases). This CDR3 spans 12 amino acids. Between the trimmed V and J ends, which lost 5 bases and 3 bases, there was a span of 8 bases. CDR1 LNHDA and CDR2 SQIVND come from the germline V gene (reference sequence). CDR3 sequence: CASSEGDYEQYF. The CDR3 nucleotides read TGTGCCAGTAGTGAGGGGGACTACGAGCAGTACTTC. Supplemented by reference TRBV19 and TRBJ2-7, the full variable domain reads DGGITQSPKYLFRKEGQNVTLSCEQNLNHDAMYWYRQDPGQGLRLIYYSQIVNDFQKGDIAEGYSVSREKKESFPLTVTSAQKNPTAFYLCASSEGDYEQYFGPGTRLTVT.

The chain carries TRBV4-2 and TRBJ2-5; D remains ambiguous. CDR3 size: 13 residues. The V end was cut by 0 bases, the J end by 0 bases, with 2 bases between. CDR1 and CDR2 (germline): LGHNA, YNFKEQ. CDR3 in DNA: TGTGCCAGCAGCCAAGACTACCAAGAGACCCAGTACTTC. Translating gives CASSQDYQETQYF.

The chain carries TRBV20-1 and TRBJ2-3, with D hard to call. This CDR3 comprises 14 residues. CDR1 and CDR2 from the germline V gene are DFQATT and SNEGSKA (reference sequence). The V gene lost 1 base and the J gene lost 5 bases, with 13 bases spanning the gap. The CDR3, as DNA: TGCAGTGCTAGAGGGTCTGGTTCAGGAGATACGCAGTATTTT. Protein product: CSARGSGSGDTQYF.

Ten or more counts support this clonotype. The gene calls are TRBV5-5 and TRBJ2-7; D may correspond to TRBD1 or TRBD2 (5 bases each). V was trimmed by 3 bases and J by 3 bases, leaving 19 bases between them. The germline V gene encodes CDR1 SGHKS and CDR2 YYEKEE (reference sequence). The CDR3 contains 16 residues. The CDR3 region has the DNA TGTGCCAGCAGCTGGGGGTCGCTAGACCCCATCTACGAGCAGTACTTC. It yields the protein CASSWGSLDPIYEQYF.

V gene TRBV29-1 combines with J gene TRBJ2-7; TRBD2 matches 11 bases. CDR3 length: 13 residues. Trimming removed 6 bases from V and 4 bases from J; junction bases left unmatched: 5. The germline CDR1 and CDR2 sequences are SQVTM and ANQGSEA. The CDR3 loop is CSVRGLAEYEQYF. The DNA for the CDR3 is TGCAGCGTACGGGGACTAGCGGAATACGAGCAGTACTTC.

Many counts were recorded for this clonotype. The chain carries TRBV28 and TRBJ2-7; the match to TRBD2 covers 13 bases. V gave up 5 bases and J gave up 5 bases; unmatched junction bases: 6. Germline V CDR1 and CDR2: MDHEN, SYDVKM. CDR3 length: 15 amino acids. CDR3 residues: CASSGGLAGLNEQYF. The CDR3 DNA sequence: TGTGCCAGCAGTGGGGGACTAGCGGGACTTAACGAGCAGTACTTC.

The genes are TRBV11-2 and TRBJ2-1, with 8 bases identical to TRBD2. The CDR3 is 14 residues long. The V segment lost 5 bases and the J segment 3 bases; nucleotides outside the gene matches: 3. Germline V gene lookup returns CDR1 SGHAT and CDR2 FQNNGV. CDR3 protein: CASSHLAGYNEQFF. CDR3 coding DNA: TGTGCCAGCAGCCACCTAGCGGGCTACAATGAGCAGTTCTTC.

This clonotype was found a few times. The V and J genes are TRBV27 and TRBJ2-1; the match to TRBD1 covers 7 bases. In germline, CDR1 is MNHEY, CDR2 SMNVEV (reference sequence). The CDR3 has 16 amino acids. Trimming cost V 3 bases and J 0 bases; bases outside gene matches: 5. This chain's CDR3 is CASSFRGQSSYNEQFF. The CDR3 nucleotides read TGTGCCAGCAGTTTCCGGGGACAGAGCTCCTACAATGAGCAGTTCTTC.

V usage is TRBV7-3 and J usage is TRBJ2-1; D remains ambiguous. V lost 5 bases and J lost 1, with 12 bases in between. The CDR3 extends over 15 amino acids. CDR1 is SGHTA and CDR2 is FQGTGA in the germline V gene. The CDR3 nucleotides read TGTGCCAGCAGCCAAACGGTGGGATCCTACAATGAGCAGTTCTTC. This codes for CASSQTVGSYNEQFF.

This clonotype showed up many times. This chain links TRBV10-3 with TRBJ1-3, with 7 nucleotides matching TRBD1. The trim removed 5 bases at V and 1 base at J, leaving 8 bases unmatched. Germline loops: CDR1 ENHRY, CDR2 SYGVKD. This CDR3 is built from 16 residues. The CDR3 here is CAISITGDVSGNTIYF. The CDR3, as DNA: TGTGCCATCAGTATTACAGGGGACGTATCTGGAAACACCATATATTTT.

This clonotype was detected many times. This clone may be a read error of a much larger clone one base away. The chain joins TRBV6-1 to TRBJ2-1; D gene uncertain. V dropped 3 bases and J dropped 5 bases, with 2 bases sitting between them. This CDR3 is built from 11 residues. Germline CDR1 is MNHNS and CDR2 is SASEGT. CDR3 protein: CASSDNNEQFF. CDR3 nucleotides: TGTGCCAGCAGTGACAACAATGAGCAGTTCTTC.

This clonotype was counted only a few times. The chain uses TRBV6-1 and TRBJ2-3; D call uncertain. Between the trimmed V and J ends, which lost 5 bases and 4 bases, there was a span of 16 bases. This CDR3 comprises 15 residues. Germline V lookup: CDR1 MNHNS, CDR2 SASEGT. The CDR3 sequence is CASSYRVSSADTQYF. The CDR3 DNA sequence: TGTGCCAGCAGTTACCGGGTCAGCTCGGCAGATACGCAGTATTTT.

This clonotype was detected ten times or more. The V and J genes are TRBV7-2 and TRBJ2-3, with TRBD2 identical over 12 bases. This CDR3 is built from 16 residues. Germline V gives CDR1 SGHTA, CDR2 FQGNSA. The V segment lost 5 bases and the J segment 2 bases; nucleotides outside the gene matches: 5. This CDR3 reads CASSTRTSGNTDTQYF. DNA for the CDR3: TGTGCCAGCAGCACCCGGACTAGCGGGAACACAGATACGCAGTATTTT.

This clonotype was seen at least ten times. V and J are TRBV3-1 and TRBJ1-6; no firm D call. The V and J ends lost 1 base and 9 bases respectively, with 10 bases between them. The length of the CDR3 is 14 residues. Germline CDR1 LGHDT, CDR2 YNNKEL (reference sequence). CDR3 loop: CASSQGGNSSPLHF. The CDR3 DNA follows: TGTGCCAGCAGCCAAGGAGGGAATAGTTCACCCCTCCACTTT.

This rearrangement joins TRBV19 to TRBJ1-6; 8 nucleotides agree with TRBD1. CDR3 length: 16 residues. CDR1 is LNHDA and CDR2 is SQIVND in the germline V gene (reference sequence). J was trimmed by 10 bases and V by 7 bases; bases with no gene match: 15. The CDR3 sequence is CASTATGAVVRSPLHF. The CDR3 DNA sequence: TGTGCCAGTACCGCGACAGGGGCCGTCGTTCGGTCACCCCTCCACTTT.

Ten or more counts support this clonotype. The chain links TRBV2 to TRBJ2-5; 14 bases are shared with TRBD2. The junction had 12 bases not matched to a gene; V was cut back by 6 bases and J by 3 bases. Germline CDR1 SNHLY, CDR2 FYNNEI. The CDR3 totals 18 residues. The CDR3 loop is CASRIPGLAGVLEETQYF. CDR3 DNA sequence: TGTGCCAGCAGGATACCGGGACTAGCGGGAGTATTGGAAGAGACCCAGTACTTC.

Many counts were recorded for this clonotype. The rearrangement joins TRBV3-1 to TRBJ2-7; 9 nucleotides line up with TRBD2. The V gene end was trimmed by 0 bases and the J gene end by 4 bases; junction bases not matched to a gene: 13. CDR3 length: 18 residues. Per the germline V gene, CDR1 is LGHDT and CDR2 is YNNKEL (reference sequence). The CDR3 sequence: CASSQEKFGVSGSYEQYF. CDR3 bases: TGTGCCAGCAGCCAAGAAAAATTTGGAGTTAGCGGGAGTTACGAGCAGTACTTC.

This chain joins TRBV7-9 and TRBJ2-2; tentative D call: TRBD2 (6 bases). CDR1 is SEHNR and CDR2 is FQNEAQ in the germline V gene (reference sequence). This CDR3 comprises 14 residues. The V gene lost 4 bases and the J gene lost 8 bases, with 14 bases spanning the gap. CDR3 protein: CASSSIPGRGELFF. Written as DNA, the CDR3 is TGTGCCAGCAGCTCTATCCCGGGGAGGGGGGAGCTGTTTTTT.

Concerning this clonotype itself: This may arise from a read error, as a much more abundant clone is one base away. The chain links TRBV14 to TRBJ2-5; D is unresolved. Per the germline V gene, CDR1 is SGHDN and CDR2 is FVKESK. The ends were cut back, 0 bases at V and 3 bases at J, with 11 bases in the middle. This CDR3 has 15 amino acids. The CDR3 coding sequence is TGTGCCAGCAGCCAAGATAACAACAAGAAAGAGACCCAGTACTTC. It yields the protein CASSQDNNKKETQYF.